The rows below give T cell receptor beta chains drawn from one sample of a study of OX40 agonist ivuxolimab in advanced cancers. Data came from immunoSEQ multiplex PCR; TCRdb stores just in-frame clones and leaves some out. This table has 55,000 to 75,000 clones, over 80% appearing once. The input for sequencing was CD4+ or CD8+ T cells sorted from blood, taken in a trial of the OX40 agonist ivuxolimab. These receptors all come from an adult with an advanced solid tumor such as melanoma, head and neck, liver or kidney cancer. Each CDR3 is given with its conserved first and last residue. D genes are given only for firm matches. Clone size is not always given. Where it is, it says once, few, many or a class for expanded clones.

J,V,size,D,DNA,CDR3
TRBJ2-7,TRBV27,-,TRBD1,TGTGCCAGTGCATGGACAGGGGGCCACGAGCAGTACTTC,CASAWTGGHEQYF
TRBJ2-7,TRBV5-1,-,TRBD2,TGCGCCAGCAGCCCAATCACTAGCGTAGCTTCCTACGAGCAGTACTTC,CASSPITSVASYEQYF
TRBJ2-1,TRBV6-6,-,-,TGTGCCAGCAGTTACTCGAGCCTAGAGCCCAGCCAGTTCTTC,CASSYSSLEPSQFF
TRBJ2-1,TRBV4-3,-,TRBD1,TGCGCCAGCAGCCAAGAGGGAGCCCAGGGGGCGTACAATGAGCAGTTCTTC,CASSQEGAQGAYNEQFF
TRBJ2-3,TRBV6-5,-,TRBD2,TGTGCCAGCAGTTCCCCCCCGGGCGGGAGGAGGAATACGCAGTATTTT,CASSSPPGGRRNTQYF
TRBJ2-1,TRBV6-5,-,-,TGTGCCAGCAGCCCCGGCAGGGGCGATGAGCAGTTCTTC,CASSPGRGDEQFF
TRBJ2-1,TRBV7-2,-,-,TGTGCCAGCAGCTTAGCGGGGGAACCCAATGAGCAGTTCTTC,CASSLAGEPNEQFF
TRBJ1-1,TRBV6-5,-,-,TGTGCCAGCAGTTCGTCACAGGGATACACTGAAGCTTTCTTT,CASSSSQGYTEAFF
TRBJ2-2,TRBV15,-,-,TGTGCCACCAGAGATCGAGGGGCCGGGGAGCTGTTTTTT,CATRDRGAGELFF
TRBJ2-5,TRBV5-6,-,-,TGTGCCAGCAGCTTGGGGGCAGGCCAAGAGACCCAGTACTTC,CASSLGAGQETQYF
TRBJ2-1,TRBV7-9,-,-,TGTGCCAGCAGCTTCCAGGATAATGAGCAGTTCTTC,CASSFQDNEQFF
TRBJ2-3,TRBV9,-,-,TGTGCCAGCAGCGTCCCCAAGGTGTTGGTGAGGGGGGCAGAGGGCACAGATACGCAGTATTTT,CASSVPKVLVRGAEGTDTQYF
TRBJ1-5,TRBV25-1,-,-,TGTGCCAGCAGCGCCCAGGGAGGCGGCAATCAGCCCCAGCATTTT,CASSAQGGGNQPQHF
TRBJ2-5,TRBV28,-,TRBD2,TGTGCCACTGCGACCCGGGAGGGGGAAGAGACCCAGTACTTC,CATATREGEETQYF
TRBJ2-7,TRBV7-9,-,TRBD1,TGTGCCAGCAGCTCAGGAAGTGGTGGACAGGGGGCTTACGAGCAGTACTTC,CASSSGSGGQGAYEQYF
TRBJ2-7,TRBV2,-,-,TGTGCCAGCAGTGGGGGGGACATCTACGAGCAGTACTTC,CASSGGDIYEQYF
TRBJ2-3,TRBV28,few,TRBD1,TGTGCCAGCAGTCACGACAGGGGCCGTACAGATACGCAGTATTTT,CASSHDRGRTDTQYF
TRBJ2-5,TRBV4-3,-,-,TGCGCCAGCAGCCAAGATCACAGCCAGGGAGGCGGCGAGACCCAGTACTTC,CASSQDHSQGGGETQYF
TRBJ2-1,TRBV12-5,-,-,TGTGCTAGTGGTTTCTGGGGCTACAATGAGCAGTTCTTC,CASGFWGYNEQFF
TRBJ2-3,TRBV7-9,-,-,TGTGCCAGCAGCTCTTGGTGGGAGGCCCCACCAGATACGCAGTATTTT,CASSSWWEAPPDTQYF
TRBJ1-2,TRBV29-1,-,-,TGCAGCTCCTTGGACAGCGTTAACTATGGCTACACCTTC,CSSLDSVNYGYTF
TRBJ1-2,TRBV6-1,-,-,TGTGCCAGCAGAGAAGGACTAGGGCCGAACTATGGTTACACCTTC,CASREGLGPNYGYTF
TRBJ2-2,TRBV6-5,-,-,TGTGCCAGCCGTACGGCCGGGGAGCTGTTTTTT,CASRTAGELFF
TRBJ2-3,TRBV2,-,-,TGTGCCAGCAGTGAGGCCCCCTACACAGATACGCAGTATTTT,CASSEAPYTDTQYF
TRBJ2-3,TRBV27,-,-,TGTGCCAGCAGTTTCTACCGCACAGATACGCAGTATTTT,CASSFYRTDTQYF
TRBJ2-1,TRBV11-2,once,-,TGTGCCAGCAGCTTTACCGGAAACAATGAGCAGTTCTTC,CASSFTGNNEQFF
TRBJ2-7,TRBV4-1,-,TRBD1,TGCGCCAGCAGCCAGGGACAGGGGGATTACGAGCAGTACTTC,CASSQGQGDYEQYF
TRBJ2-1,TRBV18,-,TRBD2,TGTGCCAGCTCCGGGACTAGTAGCGACAATGAGCAGTTCTTC,CASSGTSSDNEQFF
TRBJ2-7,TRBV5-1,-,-,TGCGCCAGCAGCTTGAAGAGCGAGACCTCCTACGAGCAGTACTTC,CASSLKSETSYEQYF
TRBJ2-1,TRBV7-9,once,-,TGTGCCAGCAGCTTCGGGGGTAGCGATTCTGAGCAGTTCTTC,CASSFGGSDSEQFF
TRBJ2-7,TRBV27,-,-,TGTGCCAGCAGCCCACCGGGACGGATCTACGAGCAGTACTTC,CASSPPGRIYEQYF
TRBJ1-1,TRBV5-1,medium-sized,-,TGCGCCAGCAGCTTGGATGTCAGGGGAACTGAAGCTTTCTTT,CASSLDVRGTEAFF
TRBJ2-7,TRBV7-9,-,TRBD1,TGTGCCAGCAGCACCGGGACAGCTTACGAGCAGTACTTC,CASSTGTAYEQYF
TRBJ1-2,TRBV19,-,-,TGTGCCAGTAGTATAGTAAACGGTGACTATGGCTACACCTTC,CASSIVNGDYGYTF
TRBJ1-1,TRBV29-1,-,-,TGCAGCGTTGACGGGGGGCTGAACACTGAAGCTTTCTTT,CSVDGGLNTEAFF